The clone carrying this T cell receptor beta chain was picked up many times. Deletions cut 7 bases from V and 1 base from J, with 10 bases between. The CDR3 runs 13 residues. Germline assignment: CDR1 MNHEY and CDR2 SVGEGT. The sample is drawn from a study of T cells after posttransplantation cyclophosphamide. Repertoires were generated with immunoSEQ multiplex PCR, while TCRdb's copy carries only in-frame clones and drops some. The sample is made up of about 30,000 clones, none counted only once. The material sequenced was PBMCs. This receptor was obtained from a woman aged 25 to 39 in good health and a related stem cell transplant donor. This sequence joins TRBV6-2 or TRBV6-3 and TRBJ1-1; D is uncertain. CDR3 region: CASTLTANTEAFF. DNA of the CDR3: TGTGCCAGCACCCTTACAGCGAACACTGAAGCTTTCTTT.